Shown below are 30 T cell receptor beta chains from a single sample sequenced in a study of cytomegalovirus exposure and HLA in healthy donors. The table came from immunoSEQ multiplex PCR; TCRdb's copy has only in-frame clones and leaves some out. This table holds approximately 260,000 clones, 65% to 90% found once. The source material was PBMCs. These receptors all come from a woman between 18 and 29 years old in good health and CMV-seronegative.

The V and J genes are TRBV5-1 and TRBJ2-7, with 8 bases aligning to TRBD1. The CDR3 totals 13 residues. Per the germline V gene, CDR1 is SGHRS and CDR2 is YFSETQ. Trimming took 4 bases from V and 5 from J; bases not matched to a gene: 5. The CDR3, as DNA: TGCGCCAGCAGCGGCGGGACAGGAGACGAGCAGTACTTC. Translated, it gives CASSGGTGDEQYF.

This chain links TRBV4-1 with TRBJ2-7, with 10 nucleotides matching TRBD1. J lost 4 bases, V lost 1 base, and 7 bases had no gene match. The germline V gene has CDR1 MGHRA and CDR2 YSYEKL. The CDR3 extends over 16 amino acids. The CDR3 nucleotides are TGCGCCAGCAGCCAAGGAATAGGGACAGGGGTTTACGAGCAGTACTTC. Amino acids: CASSQGIGTGVYEQYF.

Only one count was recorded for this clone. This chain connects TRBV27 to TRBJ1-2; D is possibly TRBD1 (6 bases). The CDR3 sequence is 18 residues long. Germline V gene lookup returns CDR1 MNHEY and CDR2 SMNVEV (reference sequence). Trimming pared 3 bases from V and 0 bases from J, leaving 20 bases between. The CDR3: CASSFGVVKGGANYGYTF. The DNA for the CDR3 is TGTGCCAGCAGTTTCGGAGTGGTCAAGGGGGGGGCTAACTATGGCTACACCTTC.

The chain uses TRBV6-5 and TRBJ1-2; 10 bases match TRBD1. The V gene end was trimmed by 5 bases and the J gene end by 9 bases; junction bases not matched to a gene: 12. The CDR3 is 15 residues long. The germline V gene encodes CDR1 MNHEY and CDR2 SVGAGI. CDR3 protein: CASSTTPGTGDSYTF. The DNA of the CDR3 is TGTGCCAGCAGTACGACTCCAGGGACAGGGGATAGCTACACCTTC.

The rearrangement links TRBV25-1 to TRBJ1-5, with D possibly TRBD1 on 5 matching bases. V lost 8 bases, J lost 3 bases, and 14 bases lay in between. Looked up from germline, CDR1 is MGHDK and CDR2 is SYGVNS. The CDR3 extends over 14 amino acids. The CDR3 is CASGGEGHNQPQHF. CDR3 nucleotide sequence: TGTGCCAGCGGGGGGGAGGGTCACAATCAGCCCCAGCATTTT.

CDR3 amino acids: CASSSVGGLGQPQHF. The CDR3 nucleotides are TGTGCCAGCAGCTCAGTGGGGGGGCTAGGACAGCCCCAGCATTTT. The chain has TRBV7-9 and TRBJ1-5; D might be TRBD1 (6 bases). V lost 4 bases and J lost 7, with 17 bases in between. CDR3 length equals 15 residues. Germline V gene sequence: CDR1 SEHNR, CDR2 FQNEAQ (reference sequence).

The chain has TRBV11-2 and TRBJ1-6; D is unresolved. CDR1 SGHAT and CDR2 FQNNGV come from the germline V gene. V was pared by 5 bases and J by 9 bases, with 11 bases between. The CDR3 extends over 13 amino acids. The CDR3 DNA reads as TGTGCCAGCAGCCGAGAGTTGATTTCACCCCTCCACTTT. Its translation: CASSRELISPLHF.

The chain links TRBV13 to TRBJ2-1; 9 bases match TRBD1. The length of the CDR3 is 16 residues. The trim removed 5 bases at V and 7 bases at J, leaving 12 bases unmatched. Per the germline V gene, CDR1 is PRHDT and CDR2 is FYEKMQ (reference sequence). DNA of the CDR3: TGTGCCAGCAGCCCCCACCCGGGACAGGGAGAAAATGAGCAGTTCTTC. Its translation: CASSPHPGQGENEQFF. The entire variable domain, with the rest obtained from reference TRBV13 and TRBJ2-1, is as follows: AAGVIQSPRHLIKEKRETATLKCYPIPRHDTVYWYQQGPGQDPQFLISFYEKMQSDKGSIPDRFSAQQFSDYHSELNMSSLELGDSALYFCASSPHPGQGENEQFFGPGTRLTVL.

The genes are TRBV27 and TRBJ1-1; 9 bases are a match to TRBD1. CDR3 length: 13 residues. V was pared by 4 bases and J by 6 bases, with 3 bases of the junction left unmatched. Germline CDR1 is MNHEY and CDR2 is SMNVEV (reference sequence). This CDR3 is CASSSDRGPEAFF. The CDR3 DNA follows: TGTGCCAGCAGTTCGGACAGGGGCCCTGAAGCTTTCTTT.

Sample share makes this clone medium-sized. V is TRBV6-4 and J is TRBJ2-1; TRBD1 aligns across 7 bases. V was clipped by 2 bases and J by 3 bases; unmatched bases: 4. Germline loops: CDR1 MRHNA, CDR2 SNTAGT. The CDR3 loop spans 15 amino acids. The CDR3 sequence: CASSDLQGNYNEQFF. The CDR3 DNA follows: TGTGCCAGCAGTGACCTACAGGGGAACTACAATGAGCAGTTCTTC.

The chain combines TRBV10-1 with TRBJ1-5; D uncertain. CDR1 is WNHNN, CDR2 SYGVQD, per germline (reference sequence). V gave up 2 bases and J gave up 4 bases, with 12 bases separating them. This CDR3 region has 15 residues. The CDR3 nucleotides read TGCGCCAGCAGTGAGCCCCAGAAATGGAATCAGCCCCAGCATTTT. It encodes CASSEPQKWNQPQHF.

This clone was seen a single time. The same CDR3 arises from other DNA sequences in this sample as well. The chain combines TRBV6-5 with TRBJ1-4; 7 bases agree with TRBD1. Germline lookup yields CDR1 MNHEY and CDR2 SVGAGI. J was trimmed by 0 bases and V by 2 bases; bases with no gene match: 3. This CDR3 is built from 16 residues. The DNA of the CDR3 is TGTGCCAGCAGTTACGGAACAGGGGCAACTAATGAAAAACTGTTTTTT. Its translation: CASSYGTGATNEKLFF.

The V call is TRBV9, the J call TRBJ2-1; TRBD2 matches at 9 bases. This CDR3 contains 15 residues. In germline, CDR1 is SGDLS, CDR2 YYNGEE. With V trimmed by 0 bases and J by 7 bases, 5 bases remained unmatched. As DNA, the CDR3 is TGTGCCAGCAGCGTAGGTGCGGGGGGGCTGAATGAGCAGTTCTTC. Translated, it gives CASSVGAGGLNEQFF.

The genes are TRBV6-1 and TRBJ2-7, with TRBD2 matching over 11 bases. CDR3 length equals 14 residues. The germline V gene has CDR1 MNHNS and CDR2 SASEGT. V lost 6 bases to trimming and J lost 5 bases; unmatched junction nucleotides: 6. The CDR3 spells CASSLLTSGDEQYF. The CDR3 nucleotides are TGTGCCAGCAGCCTACTGACTAGCGGGGACGAGCAGTACTTC.

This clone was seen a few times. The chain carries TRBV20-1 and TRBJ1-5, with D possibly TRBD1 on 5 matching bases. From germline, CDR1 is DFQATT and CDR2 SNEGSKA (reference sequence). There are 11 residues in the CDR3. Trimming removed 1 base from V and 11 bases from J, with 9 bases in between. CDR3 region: CSARGEGAQHF. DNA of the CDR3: TGCAGTGCTAGAGGGGAAGGGGCCCAGCATTTT.

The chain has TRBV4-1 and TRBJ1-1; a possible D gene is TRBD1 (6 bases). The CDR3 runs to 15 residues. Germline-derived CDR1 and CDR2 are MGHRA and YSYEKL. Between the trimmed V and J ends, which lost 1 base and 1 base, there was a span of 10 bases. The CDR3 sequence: CASSQVPGENTEAFF. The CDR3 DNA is TGCGCCAGCAGCCAAGTACCAGGGGAGAACACTGAAGCTTTCTTT.

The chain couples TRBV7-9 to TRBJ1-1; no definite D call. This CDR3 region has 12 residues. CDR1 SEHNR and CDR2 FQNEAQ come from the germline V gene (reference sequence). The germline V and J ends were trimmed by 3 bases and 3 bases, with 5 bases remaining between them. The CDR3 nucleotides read TGTGCCAGCAGCTTCCCAGACACTGAAGCTTTCTTT. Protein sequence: CASSFPDTEAFF.

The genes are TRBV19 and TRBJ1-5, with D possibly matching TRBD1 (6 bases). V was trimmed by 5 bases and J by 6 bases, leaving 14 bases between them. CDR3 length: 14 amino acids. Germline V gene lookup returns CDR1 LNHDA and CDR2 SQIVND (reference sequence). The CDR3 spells CASSLQGAPQPQHF. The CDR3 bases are TGTGCCAGTAGTCTACAGGGAGCACCTCAGCCCCAGCATTTT.

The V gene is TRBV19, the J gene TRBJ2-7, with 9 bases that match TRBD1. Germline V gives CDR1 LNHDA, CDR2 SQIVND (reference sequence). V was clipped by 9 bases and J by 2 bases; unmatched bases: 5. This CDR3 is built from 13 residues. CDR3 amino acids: CASSRDRAYEQYF. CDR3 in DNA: TGTGCCAGCAGCCGGGACAGGGCCTACGAGCAGTACTTC.

The CDR3 is CSANTDTQYF. The CDR3 region has the DNA TGCAGTGCCAATACAGATACGCAGTATTTT. The chain is built from TRBV20-1 and TRBJ2-3, with D uncertain. Trimming cost V 6 bases and J 3 bases, with 4 bases left between them. CDR1 is DFQATT and CDR2 is SNEGSKA in the germline V gene (reference sequence). There are 10 residues in the CDR3.

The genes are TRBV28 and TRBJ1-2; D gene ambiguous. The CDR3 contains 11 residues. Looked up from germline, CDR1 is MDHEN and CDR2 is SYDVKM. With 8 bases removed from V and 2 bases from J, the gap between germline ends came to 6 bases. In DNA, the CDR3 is TGTGCCAGCGCGGCCAACTATGGCTACACCTTC. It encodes CASAANYGYTF.

The CDR3 reads CASSVDDNLSSYNSPLHF. CDR3 nucleotide sequence: TGTGCCAGCAGCGTAGACGACAATCTGAGCTCCTATAATTCACCCCTCCACTTT. The rearrangement links TRBV9 to TRBJ1-6; unclear D gene. V lost 0 bases, J lost 0 bases, and 13 bases lay in between. Per the germline V gene, CDR1 is SGDLS and CDR2 is YYNGEE. The CDR3 totals 18 residues.

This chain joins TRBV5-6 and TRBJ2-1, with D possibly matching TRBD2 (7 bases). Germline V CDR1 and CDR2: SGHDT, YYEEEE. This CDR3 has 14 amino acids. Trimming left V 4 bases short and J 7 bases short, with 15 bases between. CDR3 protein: CASSGGALRNEQFF. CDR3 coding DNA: TGTGCCAGCAGCGGGGGGGCGTTAAGAAATGAGCAGTTCTTC.

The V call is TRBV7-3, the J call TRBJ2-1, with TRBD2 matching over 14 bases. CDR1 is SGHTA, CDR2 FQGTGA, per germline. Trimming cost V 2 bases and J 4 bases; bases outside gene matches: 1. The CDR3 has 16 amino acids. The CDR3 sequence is CASSLGLAGGYNEQFF. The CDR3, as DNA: TGTGCCAGCAGCTTAGGACTAGCGGGGGGTTACAATGAGCAGTTCTTC.

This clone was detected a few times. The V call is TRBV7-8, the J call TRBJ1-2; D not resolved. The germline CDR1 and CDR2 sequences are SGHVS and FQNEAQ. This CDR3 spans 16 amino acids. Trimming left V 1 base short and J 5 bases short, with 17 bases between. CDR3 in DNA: TGTGCCAGCAGCTTAGGTGAGCCCCTCAGAGGATATGGCTACACCTTC. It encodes CASSLGEPLRGYGYTF.

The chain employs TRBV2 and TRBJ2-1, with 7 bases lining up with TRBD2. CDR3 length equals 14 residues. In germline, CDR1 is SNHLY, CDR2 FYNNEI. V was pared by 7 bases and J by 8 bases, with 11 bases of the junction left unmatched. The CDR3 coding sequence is TGTGCCAGCAAGGGAGCTGCGGGAGCCGATGAGCAGTTCTTC. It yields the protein CASKGAAGADEQFF.

The CDR3 nucleotides are TGCGCCAGCAGTGAGAGCGGGAGAAACCCCTACGAGCAGTACTTC. This sequence encodes CASSESGRNPYEQYF. The rearrangement links TRBV10-2 to TRBJ2-7; 8 bases are a match to TRBD2. The CDR3 is made up of 15 amino acids. CDR1 and CDR2 (germline): WSHSY, SAAADI. V lost 2 bases to trimming and J lost 2 bases; unmatched junction nucleotides: 5.

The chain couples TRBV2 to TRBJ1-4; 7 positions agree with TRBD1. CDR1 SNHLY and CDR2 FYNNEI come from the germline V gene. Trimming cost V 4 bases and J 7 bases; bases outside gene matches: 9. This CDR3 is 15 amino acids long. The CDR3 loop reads CASSVRTGSTEKLFF. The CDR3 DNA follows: TGTGCCAGCAGTGTCCGGACAGGTTCTACTGAAAAACTGTTTTTT. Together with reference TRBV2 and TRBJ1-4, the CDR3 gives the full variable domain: EPEVTQTPSHQVTQMGQEVILRCVPISNHLYFYWYRQILGQKVEFLVSFYNNEISEKSEIFDDQFSVERPDGSNFTLKIRSTKLEDSAMYFCASSVRTGSTEKLFFGSGTQLSVL.

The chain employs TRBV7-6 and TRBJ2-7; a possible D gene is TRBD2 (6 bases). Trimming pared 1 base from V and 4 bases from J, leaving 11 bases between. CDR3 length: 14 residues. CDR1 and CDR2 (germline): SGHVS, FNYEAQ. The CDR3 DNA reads TGTGCCAGCAGCTTAGGTGGTAGCGGATACGAGCAGTACTTC. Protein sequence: CASSLGGSGYEQYF.

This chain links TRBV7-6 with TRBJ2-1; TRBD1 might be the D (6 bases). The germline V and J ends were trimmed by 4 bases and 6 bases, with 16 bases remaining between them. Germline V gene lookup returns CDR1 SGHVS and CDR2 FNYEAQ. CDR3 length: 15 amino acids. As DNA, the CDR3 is TGTGCCAGCAGCTCGTACAGGGTCCGGGGCAATGAGCAGTTCTTC. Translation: CASSSYRVRGNEQFF. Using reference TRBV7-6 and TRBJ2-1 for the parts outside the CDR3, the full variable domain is GAGVSQSPRYKVTKRGQDVALRCDPISGHVSLYWYRQALGQGPEFLTYFNYEAQQDKSGLPNDRFSAERPEGSISTLTIQRTEQRDSAMYRCASSSYRVRGNEQFFGPGTRLTVL.